The 3 T cell receptor beta chains below all came from one sample that was sequenced in a study of blood T cell repertoires in COVID-19. Profiled with immunoSEQ multiplex PCR; TCRdb holds only in-frame clones, not every one. In the table there are some 320,000 clones, 65% to 90% of which are singletons. The sequenced material came from peripheral blood. The receptors were gathered from a human donor in a cohort sampled during active COVID-19.

The chain employs TRBV27 and TRBJ2-4; D remains ambiguous. Trimming removed 6 bases from V and 0 bases from J, with 18 bases in between. The CDR3 covers 17 residues. The germline CDR1 and CDR2 sequences are MNHEY and SMNVEV (reference sequence). The CDR3 coding sequence is TGTGCCAGCAGACGCCTCACGGGTCATCTAGCCAAAAACATTCAGTACTTC. Encoded protein: CASRRLTGHLAKNIQYF.

V usage is TRBV7-2 and J usage is TRBJ1-1, with unresolved D. The CDR3 is 14 amino acids. V was cut by 1 base and J by 0 bases, with 6 bases left in between. CDR1 SGHTA and CDR2 FQGNSA come from the germline V gene. Here the CDR3 DNA reads TGTGCCAGCAGCTTAGGTCAGTTGAACACTGAAGCTTTCTTT. As protein: CASSLGQLNTEAFF.

The chain is built from TRBV2 and TRBJ1-1; a weak D match, TRBD1 (5 bases). The germline V gene encodes CDR1 SNHLY and CDR2 FYNNEI. The CDR3 length is 14 residues. V lost 6 bases and J lost 0, with 11 bases in between. The CDR3 sequence is CASRPTDMNTEAFF. The CDR3 nucleotides are TGTGCCAGCAGACCGACAGACATGAACACTGAAGCTTTCTTT. Drawing the rest from reference TRBV2 and TRBJ1-1, the complete variable domain is EPEVTQTPSHQVTQMGQEVILRCVPISNHLYFYWYRQILGQKVEFLVSFYNNEISEKSEIFDDQFSVERPDGSNFTLKIRSTKLEDSAMYFCASRPTDMNTEAFFGQGTRLTVV.